The 3 T cell receptor beta chains given below trace back to one sample, sequenced in a study of T cell changes during pregnancy in multiple sclerosis. The repertoire was sequenced with immunoSEQ multiplex PCR; TCRdb's copy has only in-frame clones and lacks some. Among approximately 64,000 clones, roughly 87% were seen once, and the ten largest hold more than 2%. Sequenced here: peripheral blood, sampled in the second trimester of pregnancy. The receptors come from a female donor in good health, enrolled as a control in a pregnancy study.

As DNA, the CDR3 is TGTGCCTGGAGCGCGCTAGCGGGGGCGTTGCGCGAGCAGTACTTC. This encodes CAWSALAGALREQYF. The genes are TRBV30 and TRBJ2-7, with 10 nucleotides matching TRBD2. This CDR3 comprises 15 residues. Per germline, CDR1 GTSNPN and CDR2 SVGIG (reference sequence). Unmatched junction bases numbered 11, after V lost 3 bases and J lost 6 bases.

The DNA for the CDR3 is TGTGCCAGTAGTTTTGGGAGCTCCTACAATGAGCAGTTCTTC. Translated, it gives CASSFGSSYNEQFF. The rearrangement uses TRBV19 and TRBJ2-1; TRBD2 is a possible D gene (5 bases). Trimming pared 5 bases from V and 0 bases from J, leaving 8 bases between. CDR3 length: 14 amino acids. Germline V CDR1 and CDR2: LNHDA, SQIVND (reference sequence). Full variable domain (rest looked up from reference TRBV19 and TRBJ2-1): DGGITQSPKYLFRKEGQNVTLSCEQNLNHDAMYWYRQDPGQGLRLIYYSQIVNDFQKGDIAEGYSVSREKKESFPLTVTSAQKNPTAFYLCASSFGSSYNEQFFGPGTRLTVL.

The chain recombines TRBV5-1 with TRBJ2-5, with 8 positions matching TRBD2. The V and J ends lost 3 bases and 1 base, in that order; junction bases with no gene match: 2. There are 14 residues in the CDR3. Germline V lookup: CDR1 SGHRS, CDR2 YFSETQ. The CDR3 region is CASSSGGSQETQYF. The CDR3 nucleotides read TGCGCCAGCAGCTCGGGAGGGAGCCAAGAGACCCAGTACTTC.